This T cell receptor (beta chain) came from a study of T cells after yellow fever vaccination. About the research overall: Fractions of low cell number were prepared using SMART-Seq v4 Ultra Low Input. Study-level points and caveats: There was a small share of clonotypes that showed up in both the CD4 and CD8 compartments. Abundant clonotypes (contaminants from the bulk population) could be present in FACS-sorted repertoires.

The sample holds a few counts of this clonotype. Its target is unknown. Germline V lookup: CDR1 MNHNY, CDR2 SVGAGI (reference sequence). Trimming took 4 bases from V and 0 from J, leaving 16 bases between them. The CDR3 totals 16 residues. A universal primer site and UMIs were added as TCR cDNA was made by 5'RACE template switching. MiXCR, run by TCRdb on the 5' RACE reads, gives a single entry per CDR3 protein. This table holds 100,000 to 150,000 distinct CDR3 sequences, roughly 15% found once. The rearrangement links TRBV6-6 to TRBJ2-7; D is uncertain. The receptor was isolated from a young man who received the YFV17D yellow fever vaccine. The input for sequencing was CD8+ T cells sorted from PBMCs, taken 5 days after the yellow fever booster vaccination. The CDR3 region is CASSSQLGSSSYEQYF. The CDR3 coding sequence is TGTGCCAGCAGTTCCCAACTCGGCTCGAGCTCCTACGAGCAGTACTTC.